These 9 T cell receptor beta chains originate from one sample sequenced in a study of T cells in Graves' hyperthyroidism and ophthalmopathy (dated by TCRdb to between 2019 and 2020). The receptor library was made with multiplex PCR. Sequencing was carried out with an Illumina HiSeq 2000. TCR beta CDR3 regions were amplified from RNA transcripts. For the first round of RT-PCR on the TCR CDR3, the HTBI primer set was used together with the Qiagen OneStep RT-PCR kit. TCRdb's own reprocessing of the public reads used fastp at Q25 and MiXCR and kept productive beta chains. Here each entry gathers all rows of one CDR3 protein and keeps the most common genes and DNA. This sample holds about 500,000 distinct CDR3 sequences; about 16% were observed only once. About 29% of the sample comes from the top ten. Sequencing was done on a sample of blood. The receptors derive from a woman aged 30 to 39 with Graves' ophthalmopathy.

This clonotype was picked up a small number of times. The chain links TRBV7-9 to TRBJ2-1, with TRBD2 identical over 7 bases. The CDR3 is 11 residues long. The germline V gene has CDR1 SEHNR and CDR2 FQNEAQ (reference sequence). V lost 6 bases and J lost 13; bases outside the gene matches: 6. The CDR3 nucleotides read TGTGCCAGCAGACCGGGACTAATCCAGTTCTTC. Protein: CASRPGLIQFF.

This clonotype has only one observation. CDR3 residues: CASSDQLGGYTF. The CDR3 coding sequence is TGTGCCAGCAGTGATCAGCTTGGAGGCTACACCTTC. The chain joins TRBV25-1 to TRBJ1-2; D is unresolved. This CDR3 has 12 amino acids. V was pared by 3 bases and J by 8 bases, with 10 bases between. From germline, CDR1 is MGHDK and CDR2 SYGVNS.

This clonotype has a count of ten or more. The rearrangement joins TRBV20-1 to TRBJ2-1; 10 bases fit TRBD2. The CDR3 has 17 amino acids. The germline CDR1 and CDR2 sequences are DFQATT and SNEGSKA (reference sequence). V was clipped by 6 bases and J by 0 bases; unmatched bases: 11. The CDR3 DNA reads as TGCAGTGCAACGGGACTAGCGTCCTCGAGCTCCTACAATGAGCAGTTCTTC. Protein sequence: CSATGLASSSSYNEQFF.

Note on this clonotype: One end of the junction is discordant with germline, which a read error may explain. The gene calls are TRBV6-5 and TRBJ1-1; 7 nucleotides line up with TRBD1. Germline CDR1 MNHEY, CDR2 SVGAGI. This CDR3 is built from 13 residues. DNA of the CDR3: TGTGCCAGCAGTCACTCCAGGGGGGCTGAAGCTTTCTTT. Its translation is CASSHSRGAEAFF.

The rearrangement links TRBV7-9 to TRBJ2-7; 7 positions match TRBD2. The CDR3 totals 14 residues. V lost 5 bases to trimming and J lost 9 bases; unmatched junction nucleotides: 13. Germline loops: CDR1 SEHNR, CDR2 FQNEAQ (reference sequence). CDR3 in amino acids: CASSRGDYRHGQYF. The CDR3 DNA is TGTGCCAGCAGCCGGGGGGACTACAGGCATGGGCAGTACTTC.

This clonotype has ten or more counts. The V call is TRBV20-1, the J call TRBJ1-5; D unresolved. The CDR3 contains 13 residues. V gave up 5 bases and J gave up 1 base, with 9 bases separating them. CDR1 and CDR2 from the germline V gene are DFQATT and SNEGSKA (reference sequence). CDR3 DNA: TGCAGTGCTGGAGTAGCGAGCAATCAGCCCCAGCATTTT. Its translation: CSAGVASNQPQHF.

A word on this clonotype: At one boundary the junction diverges from the germline segment, which might be a read error. The CDR3 spells CGARDLWGNTGELFF. The CDR3 bases are TGCGGTGCTAGAGATCTCTGGGGTAACACCGGGGAGCTGTTTTTT. The V call is TRBV20-1, the J call TRBJ2-2, with D uncertain. In germline, CDR1 is DFQATT, CDR2 SNEGSKA (reference sequence). The CDR3 sequence is 15 residues long.

The sample holds many counts of this clonotype. The V call is TRBV20-1, the J call TRBJ2-3; D unresolved. Germline values: CDR1 DFQATT, CDR2 SNEGSKA (reference sequence). Trimming cost V 0 bases and J 3 bases, with 7 bases left between them. CDR3 length: 13 residues. Here the CDR3 DNA reads TGCAGTGCTAGAGAGGTTGCAACAGATACGCAGTATTTT. Its protein is CSAREVATDTQYF.

A word on this clonotype: A much larger clone sits a single nucleotide away, making a read error possible. The chain uses TRBV20-1 and TRBJ2-1; D call uncertain. Germline CDR1 and CDR2: DFQATT and SNEGSKA (reference sequence). The CDR3 spans 11 residues. The V gene lost 5 bases and the J gene lost 10 bases, with 12 bases spanning the gap. In nucleotides, the CDR3 is TGCAGTGCTCGTGGGGTATCCGAGCAGTTCTTC. This codes for CSARGVSEQFF.